This TCR beta chain was identified in a study of control samples from healthy donors and cancer patients. The junction had 5 bases not matched to a gene; V was cut back by 4 bases and J by 4 bases. CDR3 length equals 14 residues. Germline V gene lookup returns CDR1 SGHTA and CDR2 FQGNSA. Profiling relied on immunoSEQ multiplex PCR, and the TCRdb table lists in-frame clones only, not all of them. This table has some 150,000 clones, less than 95% appearing once. In its sample, this clone was seen once. This clonotype was sampled from a man in his sixties with colorectal cancer. The chain carries TRBV7-2 and TRBJ2-5, with TRBD2 matching 8 bases. Source material: PBMCs. For the CDR3, the DNA is TGTGCCAGCAGCTCCCGGGGGGGCCGAGAGACCCAGTACTTC. Translating it yields CASSSRGGRETQYF.